This T cell receptor beta chain emerged from a study of blood T cell repertoires in COVID-19. As for the study in general: The study drew acute and convalescent COVID-19 samples from the United States, Italy and Spain. Sources were T cells, B-cell-depleted T cells, or PBMCs; the material itself was cDNA or gDNA.

Donors in Cohort 3 counted as recovered after two negative PCRs, clearance, or symptom resolution. As originally analysed: Reference gene primer amplification gave nucleated cell count estimates. Method: immunoSEQ multiplex PCR; TCRdb's copy keeps in-frame clones and lacks some. The V and J calls and the clone size are those of that table, but D and trimming were determined from the DNA. The sample includes more than 100,000 clones, roughly 84% of them seen just once. V dropped 0 bases and J dropped 4 bases, with 15 bases sitting between them. Germline values: CDR1 LGHDT, CDR2 YNNKEL (reference sequence). This CDR3 comprises 17 residues.

The clonotype originates from a young woman who had recovered from COVID-19. What was sequenced was PBMCs or T cells enriched from blood (not recorded which). V usage is TRBV3-1 (or the pseudogene TRBV3-2) and J usage is TRBJ2-2, with a possible D match to TRBD2 (5 bases). As DNA, the CDR3 is TGTGCCAGCAGCCAAGATTCGAGGGAGTGGGGCACCGGGGAGCTGTTTTTT. It translates to CASSQDSREWGTGELFF.